This TCR beta chain was captured by sequencing in a study of cytomegalovirus exposure and HLA in healthy donors (dated by TCRdb to 2015 to 2018). For the wider study: An earlier analysis of some 600 of the donors reported approximately 260 Gb of sequence data and roughly 120 million unique TCR beta sequences obtained from about 180 million T cells. An early release that covered about 640 HLA-typed donors contained around 300 gigabases of sequencing data and 80 million or so unique TCR sequences. Of the roughly 400 genotyped donors, 80% to 90% were placed in the genetic ancestry cluster associated with self-reported Caucasian donors. The study was designed to test whether signatures of past pathogen exposure could be identified by cataloging public T cell receptors. The study used immunosequencing to profile the T cell repertoires of around 600 subjects and linked those repertoires to cytomegalovirus serostatus. Besides the first cohort of roughly 660 subjects, a separate validation cohort made up of 120 different subjects was used. High-throughput TCR immunosequencing, statistical association of individual TCRs with disease status, and machine learning were combined to predict cytomegalovirus infection status. In a later analysis, previously published TCR beta repertoires from roughly 710 donors were re-analyzed and high-resolution HLA genotyping was added so that TCR occurrence patterns could be studied. Rather than drawing on any new phenotypic data, the later analysis identified candidate immune exposures from TCR beta sequences and the way those sequences occurred across donors. An earlier analysis of some 600 of the donors applied high-throughput TCR beta sequencing to assess whether each TCR beta V gene segment acted as functional or pseudogenic. Donor age, sex, ethnicity and CMV serostatus were compiled together with the repertoire data. In a later genetic analysis, genome-wide SNP genotypes for about three fifths of the roughly 670 donors were used, and that subset was treated as a discovery cohort. Every discovery cohort repertoire had been produced on one sequencing platform. HLA typing included class I and class II loci at four-digit resolution. The number of typed donors differed by locus: about 620-640 for A, B, C, DRB1 and DQB1; some 500 for DQA1; over 600 for DPA1; and 450 to 480 for DPB1. Because of strong linkage in the cohort, a few DR-DQ haplotypes were treated as single units for association and clustering. On average, roughly 250,000 unique TCR beta nucleotide sequences were sequenced per donor among a few hundred genotyped donors of the cohort, with roughly 18% of those sequences being non-productive. Findings and caveats that apply to the study as a whole: The study listed 150 to 200 TCR beta chains as associated with cytomegalovirus. Presence/absence analyses assumed roughly uniform sequencing depth across donors, an assumption that may not hold. The classifier was reported to diagnose cytomegalovirus status with high specificity and sensitivity in both the original and validation cohorts. In a later analysis, HLA-associated TCR beta chains were found to be more clonally expanded and to have lower generation probabilities than equally common non-associated chains. A later genetic analysis reported fewer N-insertions in productive TCRs among donors in an Asian-associated ancestry cluster than the 666-donor mean. According to a later analysis, TCR association rates differed among HLA loci, with DRB1 alleles showing the most associated TCRs and HLA-C alleles showing the fewest. Because HLA typing was unavailable for some donors at each locus, only the typed subset was used in association tests. A later genetic analysis associated a missense DCLRE1C variant with V-gene and J-gene trimming of TCR beta chains, and an independent cohort replicated the association. CMV serostatus was the only immune exposure information available for the cohort. According to a later analysis, most CMV-associated TCR beta chains appeared to be HLA-restricted, and the HLA associations seemed to be driven largely by CMV exposure. A further reported finding was that TCR beta sequences accurately predicted the HLA-A and HLA-B alleles for most subjects in the first cohort. A few of the identified cytomegalovirus-associated TCR beta chains were confirmed in vitro to be specific for cytomegalovirus antigens. A cluster of highly shared sequence variants was judged likely to be a technical artifact of the sequencing pipeline. Broadly in line with IMGT annotations, most TCR beta V segments showed up in productive rearrangements about 87% or about 30% of the time in an earlier analysis of around 550 of the donors. Correlated functional status among segregating V segments might reflect linkage disequilibrium, but an unknown experimental factor could not be ruled out. The cohort was sequenced for TCR beta chains only, and without alpha or paired-chain data the features that could be detected were limited. In a later analysis, several top co-occurrence clusters were reported to appear linked to parvovirus B19, influenza, CMV and Epstein-Barr virus. Strong co-occurrence of HLA alleles, especially DR and DQ, made assigning TCR associations to individual alleles difficult. At a false discovery rate of 0.05, a later analysis linked roughly 17,000 TCR beta sequences to specific HLA alleles. Some IMGT-functional V segments, including TRBV6-2 and TRBV6-3, could not be told apart with the 87-base-pair reads, so those segments were excluded. According to the authors, the approach could potentially be generalized to other disease states and immunological phenotypes. The earlier analysis of some 560 of the donors excluded some 16 rarely observed V segments, including chromosome 9 orphons, because counts were too low. Across donors, most TCR sequences were observed very rarely, whereas some public TCRs were present in many individuals.

The cohort was made up of roughly 670 healthy bone marrow donors. All cohort members were sampled while nominally healthy, although unrecorded immune exposures were likely present. The donor tested CMV seropositive, placing the donor among the 289 seropositive members of the cohort. A peripheral blood sample was provided by each donor, and peripheral blood mononuclear cells were used for TCR beta sequencing. The Qiagen DNeasy Blood Extraction Kit was used to extract genomic DNA from the blood cell samples. This clone was counted only a few times. Its recognized antigen is unknown. Base qualities are not provided; no much larger clone lies one nucleotide away. V loses 2 bases, J loses 8 bases, and the germline ends lie 6 bases apart. The CDR3, cysteine through phenylalanine, is 11 amino acids long. The CDR3 DNA has 33 bases and is translated from base 1. The germline V gene (reference sequence) provides CDR1 DFQATT and CDR2 SNEGSKA.

Library prep was done by the immunoSEQ multiplex PCR assay. For the multiplex PCR, a mixture combining 60 forward primers for TCR Vbeta segments and 13 reverse primers for TCR Jbeta segments was used. The CDR3 region of rearranged TCR beta genes was amplified from genomic DNA by a multiplex PCR assay. The Illumina HiSeq System was used to sequence the amplified TCR beta libraries as 87-base-pair reads. The authors' analysis ran thus. A later analysis tallied approximately 87 million unique TCR beta chains across the 550 to 850 repertoires, and around 9.9 million of those chains were shared by two or more donors. Raw reads were error-corrected and collapsed into unique sequences with a nearest-neighbor algorithm that merged closely related sequences to remove PCR and sequencing errors. CDR3 sequences were aligned to IMGT reference sequences to assign V, D and J gene segments. For a sequence to be retained, a match of at least six nucleotides was required to both a V gene segment and a J gene segment. Rearrangements were called productive when the CDR3 lacked stop codons and stayed in frame with V and J; all others were non-productive. Following IMGT convention, CDR3 was defined as the stretch from the second conserved V-encoded cysteine to the conserved J-encoded phenylalanine. The earlier analysis of 450 to 750 of the donors excluded any sequence lacking an unambiguous match to a single V gene segment. An earlier analysis of just under 600 of the donors called V segments functional above 56.7% productive rearrangements and segregating when the between-donor standard deviation exceeded 5%. A statistical classification framework was built to diagnose cytomegalovirus status from the catalog of TCR beta chain sequences. V and J gene assignment, in a later analysis, came from comparing TCR nucleotide sequences with IMGT/GENE-DB human TR gene sequences. Using the TCRdist pipeline, a later analysis assigned CDR3 sequences along with most-parsimonious VDJ recombination scenarios. In a later analysis, every TCR beta chain was defined by the combination of its CDR3 amino acid sequence and its V-gene family, and reads without a unique V-gene family were dropped. A later analysis removed several hundred highly shared, low-generation-probability nucleotide sequences to deal with suspected cross-contamination and a sequencing artifact. In a later analysis, a clonal expansion index for each public chain was calculated from normalized within-repertoire ranks of inferred template counts. In a later analysis, generation probabilities were computed with a VDJ recombination model fitted to out-of-frame rearrangements, and the resulting probabilities were checked against IGoR. A later analysis scored TCR-TCR, TCR-HLA and TCR-CMV co-occurrence with hypergeometric tests, applying a repertoire-size bias correction to TCR pairs. To estimate false discovery rates, a later analysis permuted the HLA or CMV assignments 20 times. In a later analysis, co-occurring TCRs were grouped using DBSCAN, and TCRdist sequence similarity was added for clustering within HLA-allele-positive subsets. Repertoires with fewer than 30,000 or more than 120,000 public chains were left out of co-occurrence clustering, as were a handful of repertoires with anomalous nucleotide sharing. The source is immuneACCESS, and TCRdb retained only in-frame sequences with V and J called. Part of the clones is not carried over; for the studies checked, unresolved V genes explain less than half of this, and the remainder is unexplained. D and trimming were read from the DNA, whereas the V and J calls and clone size are those reported in that table. A total of about 170,000 clones appear in this sample, roughly 70% of them only once. Under 5.5% of the sample lies in the top ten.

This sequence originates from a woman aged 18-30 years in good health and CMV-seropositive. This sequence uses TRBV20-1 and TRBJ1-4, with the identity of the D gene unclear. The sample taken for sequencing was PBMCs. The nucleotide sequence reads as follows: TGCAGTGCTAGAAATAGAGAAAAACTGTTTTTT. Protein translation: CSARNREKLFF.